This T cell receptor beta chain is from a study of T-cell reconstitution after alpha-beta-depleted transplantation in children. This clonotype was counted ten times or more. Its target is not known. Unique molecular identifiers were incorporated into the prepared TCRbeta library. In TCRdb, the PCR reads were re-called with MiXCR into one record per CDR3 protein. The sample holds about 830,000 distinct CDR3 sequences, under 20% seen once. Study-wide findings and caveats: A year post-transplant, T-cell counts and diversity derived mostly from newly produced T cells. In patients about two months after transplant, alpha-beta T cells reportedly arose from several hundred expanded graft clones.

Germline V gene lookup returns CDR1 MDHEN and CDR2 SYDVKM. The length of the CDR3 is 14 residues. Trimming left V 3 bases short and J 4 bases short, with 13 bases between. V usage is TRBV28 and J usage is TRBJ2-7, with a tentative D call TRBD1 (8 bases). This receptor was taken from a male patient younger than 18 who had a stem cell transplant for acute lymphoblastic leukemia, so the T cells may come from the graft donor. The source material was PBMCs, mostly from graft donor cells, sampled 360 days after TCRalphabeta/CD19-depleted stem cell transplant. CDR3 coding DNA: TGTGCCAGCAGTTTGGACAGGGAGGGTTACGAGCAGTACTTC. This encodes CASSLDREGYEQYF. Full variable domain (remainder filled in from reference TRBV28 and TRBJ2-7): DVKVTQSSRYLVKRTGEKVFLECVQDMDHENMFWYRQDPGLGLRLIYFSYDVKMKEKGDIPEGYSVSREKKERFSLILESASTNQTSMYLCASSLDREGYEQYFGPGTRLTVT.